The clone carrying this T cell receptor beta chain was seen a handful of times. The antigen is undetermined. The CDR3 is 14 amino acids. Germline V gene sequence: CDR1 SGHVS, CDR2 FQNEAQ. V was trimmed by 7 bases and J by 2 bases, leaving 13 bases between them. TCRdb reprocessed the 5' RACE reads with MiXCR, giving one entry per CDR3 protein. The sample contains 250,000 to 350,000 distinct CDR3 sequences, roughly 8% of which appear only once. This record belongs to a study of CD8 T cells in ankylosing spondylitis. Study-level results: Reactive arthritis synovial fluid and blood previously showed some of these motif variants. Disease-linked clones were reportedly significantly enriched in matched ankylosing spondylitis synovial fluid. For ankylosing spondylitis blood, a TCR beta motif of seven to nine highly homologous variants appeared characteristic.

The chain combines TRBV7-8 with TRBJ2-3; D call uncertain. The material sequenced was blood, either unsorted or a sorted T cell fraction (not recorded which). This clonotype was sampled from a male donor with ankylosing spondylitis. The CDR3 sequence: CASTLALFTDTQYF. The CDR3 DNA sequence: TGTGCCAGCACCTTGGCCCTTTTCACAGATACGCAGTATTTT. Using reference TRBV7-8 and TRBJ2-3 for the parts outside the CDR3, the full variable domain is GAGVSQSPRYKVAKRGQDVALRCDPISGHVSLFWYQQALGQGPEFLTYFQNEAQLDKSGLPSDRFFAERPEGSVSTLKIQRTQQEDSAVYLCASTLALFTDTQYFGPGTRLTVL.